A selection of T cell receptor beta chains follows, all from one sample in a study of response to subunit inactivated influenza vaccine. TCRdb reprocessed the RT-PCR reads with MiXCR, giving one entry per CDR3 protein. The sample contains some 550,000 distinct CDR3 sequences, approximately 22% of which appear only once. The same specimen was also included in a second study, on T cells expressing NK-cell markers.

Sequences were derived from CD4+ T cells sorted from PBMCs, sampled 11 to 12 days after vaccination. These receptors came from a man aged 50 to 60 who received an inactivated influenza vaccine. CDR3s include the opening cysteine and the closing phenylalanine or tryptophan. A D gene is named only where the DNA matches it firmly. Rows give clone size only sometimes, using once, few, many, or a class for an expanded clone.

d_gene	v_gene	j_gene	abundance	CDR3nt	CDR3aa
NA	TRBV5-5	TRBJ1-4	NA	TGTGCCAGCAGCTTGATCCGTTGGGGGCTAGTAAATGAAAAACTGTTTTTT	CASSLIRWGLVNEKLFF
TRBD2	TRBV7-9	TRBJ2-2	NA	TGTGCCAGCAGCGAAATAGCGGGAGCAGGTACCGGGGAGCTGTTTTTT	CASSEIAGAGTGELFF
NA	TRBV14	TRBJ2-3	many	TGTGCCAGCAGCCAAGATCGCAAGCCTCGGGATACGCAGTATTTT	CASSQDRKPRDTQYF
NA	TRBV3-1	TRBJ2-2	few	TGTGCCAGCAGCCAAATAATCACCGGGGAGCTGTTTTTT	CASSQIITGELFF
NA	TRBV5-1	TRBJ1-1	NA	TGCGCCAGCAGCTTGTACCCGCCTGGTACAGCCAGCGGGGCCACTGAAGCTTTCTTT	CASSLYPPGTASGATEAFF
TRBD1	TRBV12-3/TRBV12-4	TRBJ2-1	few	TGTGCCAGCAGGGCAGGACAGGGCTCCTACAATGAGCAGTTCTTC	CASRAGQGSYNEQFF
NA	TRBV5-1	TRBJ2-2	many	TGCGCCAGCAGCTTGGACGGACAGCTTGAAGTGTTTTTT	CASSLDGQLEVFF
NA	TRBV10-3	TRBJ1-1	few	TGTGCCATCAGTGACAATTTGAACACTGAAGCTTTCTTT	CAISDNLNTEAFF
NA	TRBV7-2	TRBJ1-1	NA	TGTGCCAGCAGCCCCTTACACTACGGTTTAAACACTGAAGCTTTCTTT	CASSPLHYGLNTEAFF
TRBD1	TRBV4-3	TRBJ2-5	few	TGCGCCAGCAGCCAAGAGTACAGGGGGAAGGGAGAGACCCAGTACTTC	CASSQEYRGKGETQYF
NA	TRBV12-3/TRBV12-4	TRBJ1-2	few	TGTGCCAGCAGTTTATCGGGGGCACAAGGCTACACCTTC	CASSLSGAQGYTF
NA	TRBV25-1	TRBJ2-7	NA	TGTGCCAGCAGTTACCGGGACCGTCTCTCCGAGCAGTACTTC	CASSYRDRLSEQYF
NA	TRBV24-1	TRBJ2-6	few	TGTGCCACCGGTCCCGGGGGTTACTCATCTGGGGCCAACGTCCTGACTTTC	CATGPGGYSSGANVLTF
TRBD2	TRBV29-1	TRBJ2-1	few	TGCAGCGCTCTGACTAGCGGGGACTACAATGAGCAGTTCTTC	CSALTSGDYNEQFF
NA	TRBV12-3/TRBV12-4	TRBJ2-2	many	TGTGCCAGCAGTCTAGGACGACCCGGGGAGCTGTTTTTT	CASSLGRPGELFF
TRBD2	TRBV11-1	TRBJ2-1	NA	TGTGCCAGCAGCTCTAGCGGGGGGGCAGGGGAGCAGTTCTTC	CASSSSGGAGEQFF
NA	TRBV20-1	TRBJ2-2	NA	TGCAGTGCTAAGACACATTTGAACACCGGGGAGCTGTTTTTT	CSAKTHLNTGELFF
NA	TRBV7-8	TRBJ2-3	few	TGTGCCAGCAGCCAGACCGGGACCGGGGTTTGGGATACGCAGTATTTT	CASSQTGTGVWDTQYF
TRBD2	TRBV4-1	TRBJ2-1	few	TGCGCCAGCAGCCAAGTCGGAGCGGGAGCCGATGAGCAGTTCTTC	CASSQVGAGADEQFF
NA	TRBV6-5	TRBJ2-3	NA	TGTGCCAGCAGTTACGCGGGATCAGATACGCAGTATTTT	CASSYAGSDTQYF
TRBD1	TRBV5-1	TRBJ2-1	few	TGCGCCAGCAGCTGGACCGGGACAGGGGCAAACAATGAGCAGTTCTTC	CASSWTGTGANNEQFF
TRBD1	TRBV6-2/TRBV6-3	TRBJ2-7	NA	TGTGCCAGGGCATTCCGACAGGGGATCCACGAGCAGTACTTC	CARAFRQGIHEQYF